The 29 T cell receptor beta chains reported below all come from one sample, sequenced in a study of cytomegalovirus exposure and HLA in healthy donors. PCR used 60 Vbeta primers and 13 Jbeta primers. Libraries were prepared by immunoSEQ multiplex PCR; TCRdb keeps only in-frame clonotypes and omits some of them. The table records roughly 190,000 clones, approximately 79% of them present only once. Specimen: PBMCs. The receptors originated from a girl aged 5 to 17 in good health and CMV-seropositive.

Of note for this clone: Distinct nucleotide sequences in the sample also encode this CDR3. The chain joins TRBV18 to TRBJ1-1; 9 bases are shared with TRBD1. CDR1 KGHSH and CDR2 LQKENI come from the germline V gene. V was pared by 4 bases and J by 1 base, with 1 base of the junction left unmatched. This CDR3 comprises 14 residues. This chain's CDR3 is CASSLGQGNTEAFF. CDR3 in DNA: TGTGCCAGCTCACTGGGACAGGGGAACACTGAAGCTTTCTTT.

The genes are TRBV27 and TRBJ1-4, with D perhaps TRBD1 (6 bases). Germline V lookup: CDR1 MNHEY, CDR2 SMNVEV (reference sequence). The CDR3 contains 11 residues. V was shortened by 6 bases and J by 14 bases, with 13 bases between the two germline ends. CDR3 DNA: TGTGCCAGCAGCGAAGGGGGTATGCTGTTTTTT. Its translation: CASSEGGMLFF.

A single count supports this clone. The CDR3 DNA reads as TGTGCCAGCAGCTCTTCCTGGGACAGGGACGAGACCCAGTACTTC. It encodes CASSSSWDRDETQYF. The chain couples TRBV7-8 to TRBJ2-5, with 9 bases identical to TRBD1. V was clipped by 4 bases and J by 5 bases; unmatched bases: 8. The CDR3 sequence is 15 residues long. The germline gives CDR1 SGHVS, CDR2 FQNEAQ.

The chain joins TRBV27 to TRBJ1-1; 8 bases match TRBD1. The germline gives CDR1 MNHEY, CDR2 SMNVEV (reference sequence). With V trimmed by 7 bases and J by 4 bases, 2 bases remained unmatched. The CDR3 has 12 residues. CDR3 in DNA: TGTGCCAGCAAAGACAGGGGCACTGAAGCTTTCTTT. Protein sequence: CASKDRGTEAFF.

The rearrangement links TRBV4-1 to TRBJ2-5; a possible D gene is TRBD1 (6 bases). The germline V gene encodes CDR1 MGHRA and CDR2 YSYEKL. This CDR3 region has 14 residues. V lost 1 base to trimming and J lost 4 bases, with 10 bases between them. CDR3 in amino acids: CASSQGPGAETQYF. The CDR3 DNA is TGCGCCAGCAGCCAAGGGCCAGGGGCAGAGACCCAGTACTTC.

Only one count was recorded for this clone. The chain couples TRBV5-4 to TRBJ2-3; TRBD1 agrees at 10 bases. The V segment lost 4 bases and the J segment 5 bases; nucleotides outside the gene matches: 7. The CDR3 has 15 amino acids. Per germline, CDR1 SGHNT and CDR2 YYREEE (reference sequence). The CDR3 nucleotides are TGTGCCAGCAGCAGGGCGGACAGGGGGTTAGATACGCAGTATTTT. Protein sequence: CASSRADRGLDTQYF.

CDR3 nucleotide sequence: TGCGCCAGCAGACTATTTTACAGGGGATCAAACTATGGCTACACCTTC. It translates to CASRLFYRGSNYGYTF. The rearrangement uses TRBV23-1 and TRBJ1-2; 7 bases match TRBD1. TRBV23-1 falls under the ORF class, with uncertain function. The V segment lost 6 bases and the J segment 2 bases; nucleotides outside the gene matches: 12. The CDR3 consists of 16 residues.

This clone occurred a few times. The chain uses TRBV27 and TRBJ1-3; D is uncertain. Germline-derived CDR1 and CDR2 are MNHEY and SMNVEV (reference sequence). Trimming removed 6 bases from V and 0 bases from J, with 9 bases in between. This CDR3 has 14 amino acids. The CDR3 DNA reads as TGTGCCAGCAGCCCCTCCCCCTCTGGAAACACCATATATTTT. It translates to CASSPSPSGNTIYF.

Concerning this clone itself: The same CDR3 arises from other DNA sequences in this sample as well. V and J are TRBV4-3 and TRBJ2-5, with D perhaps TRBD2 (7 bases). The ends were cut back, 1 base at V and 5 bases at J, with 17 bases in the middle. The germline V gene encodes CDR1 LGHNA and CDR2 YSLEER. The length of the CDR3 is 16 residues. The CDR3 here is CASSQGGGAVGETQYF. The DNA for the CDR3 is TGCGCCAGCAGCCAAGGTGGGGGGGCAGTCGGGGAGACCCAGTACTTC.

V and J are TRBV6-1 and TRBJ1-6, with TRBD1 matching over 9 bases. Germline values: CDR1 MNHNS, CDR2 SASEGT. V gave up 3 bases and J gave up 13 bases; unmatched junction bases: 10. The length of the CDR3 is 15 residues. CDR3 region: CASSEGPGQGWPLHF. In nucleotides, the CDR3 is TGTGCCAGCAGTGAGGGACCGGGACAGGGCTGGCCCCTCCACTTT.

In nucleotides, the CDR3 is TGTGCCAGCAGCTTGGGAGGGCTAGCCCTCGATGAGCAGTTCTTC. Amino acids: CASSLGGLALDEQFF. V and J are TRBV5-6 and TRBJ2-1, with D possibly TRBD2 on 5 matching bases. From germline, CDR1 is SGHDT and CDR2 YYEEEE. The CDR3 is made up of 15 amino acids. The ends were cut back, 0 bases at V and 8 bases at J, with 15 bases in the middle.

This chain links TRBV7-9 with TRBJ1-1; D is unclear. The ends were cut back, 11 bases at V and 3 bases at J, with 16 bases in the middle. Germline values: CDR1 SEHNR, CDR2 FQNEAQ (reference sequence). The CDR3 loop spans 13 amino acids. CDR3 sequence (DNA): TGTGCCCATGATCCGGGAGGACACACTGAAGCTTTCTTT. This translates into CAHDPGGHTEAFF. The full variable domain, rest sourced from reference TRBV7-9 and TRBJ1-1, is DTGVSQNPRHKITKRGQNVTFRCDPISEHNRLYWYRQTLGQGPEFLTYFQNEAQLEKSRLLSDRFSAERPKGSFSTLEIQRTEQGDSAMYLCAHDPGGHTEAFFGQGTRLTVV.

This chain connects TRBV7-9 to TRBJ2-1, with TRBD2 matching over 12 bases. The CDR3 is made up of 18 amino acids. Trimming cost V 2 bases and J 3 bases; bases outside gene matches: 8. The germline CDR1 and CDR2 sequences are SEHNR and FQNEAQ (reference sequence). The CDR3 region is CASSLYLGLAGNYNEQFF. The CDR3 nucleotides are TGTGCCAGCAGCTTATACCTCGGACTAGCGGGGAACTACAATGAGCAGTTCTTC.

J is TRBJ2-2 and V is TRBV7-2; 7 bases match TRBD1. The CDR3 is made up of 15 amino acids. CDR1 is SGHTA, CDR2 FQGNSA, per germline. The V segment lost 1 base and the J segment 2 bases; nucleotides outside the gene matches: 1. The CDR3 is CASSLGQGNTGELFF. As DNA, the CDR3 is TGTGCCAGCAGCTTAGGACAGGGTAACACCGGGGAGCTGTTTTTT.

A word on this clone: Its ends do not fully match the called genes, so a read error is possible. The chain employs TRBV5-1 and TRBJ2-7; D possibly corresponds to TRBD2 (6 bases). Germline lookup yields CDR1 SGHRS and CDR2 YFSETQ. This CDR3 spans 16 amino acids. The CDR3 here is CASSLVPGGDSHEQYF. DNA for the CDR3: TGCGCCAGCAGCTTGGTACCTGGCGGGGACTCCCACGAGCAGTACTTC.

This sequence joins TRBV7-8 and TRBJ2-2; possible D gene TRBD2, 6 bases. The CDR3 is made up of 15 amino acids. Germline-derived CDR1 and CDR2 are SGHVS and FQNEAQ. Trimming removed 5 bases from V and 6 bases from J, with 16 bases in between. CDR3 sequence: CASSPAGTSPGELFF. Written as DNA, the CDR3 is TGTGCCAGCAGCCCGGCGGGGACCTCTCCCGGGGAGCTGTTTTTT. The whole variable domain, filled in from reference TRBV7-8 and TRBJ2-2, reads GAGVSQSPRYKVAKRGQDVALRCDPISGHVSLFWYQQALGQGPEFLTYFQNEAQLDKSGLPSDRFFAERPEGSVSTLKIQRTQQEDSAVYLCASSPAGTSPGELFFGEGSRLTVL.

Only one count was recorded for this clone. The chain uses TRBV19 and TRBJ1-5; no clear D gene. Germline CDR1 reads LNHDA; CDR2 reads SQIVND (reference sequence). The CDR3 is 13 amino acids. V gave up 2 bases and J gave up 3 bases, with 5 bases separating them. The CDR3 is CASSITDNQPQHF. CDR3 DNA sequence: TGTGCCAGTAGTATAACAGACAATCAGCCCCAGCATTTT. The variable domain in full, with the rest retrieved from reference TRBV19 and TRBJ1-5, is DGGITQSPKYLFRKEGQNVTLSCEQNLNHDAMYWYRQDPGQGLRLIYYSQIVNDFQKGDIAEGYSVSREKKESFPLTVTSAQKNPTAFYLCASSITDNQPQHFGDGTRLSIL.

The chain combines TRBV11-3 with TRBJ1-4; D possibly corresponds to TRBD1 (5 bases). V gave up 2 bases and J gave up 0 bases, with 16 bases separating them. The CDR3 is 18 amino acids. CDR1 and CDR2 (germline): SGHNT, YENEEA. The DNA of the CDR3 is TGTGCCAGCAGCTTAATGAAGGGACTCTACACAACTAATGAAAAACTGTTTTTT. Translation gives CASSLMKGLYTTNEKLFF.

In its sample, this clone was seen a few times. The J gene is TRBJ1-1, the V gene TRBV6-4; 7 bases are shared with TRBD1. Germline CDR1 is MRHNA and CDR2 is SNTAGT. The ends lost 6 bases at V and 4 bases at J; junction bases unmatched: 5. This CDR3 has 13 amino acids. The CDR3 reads CASSPGGGTEAFF. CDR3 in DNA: TGTGCCAGCAGCCCAGGGGGAGGCACTGAAGCTTTCTTT.

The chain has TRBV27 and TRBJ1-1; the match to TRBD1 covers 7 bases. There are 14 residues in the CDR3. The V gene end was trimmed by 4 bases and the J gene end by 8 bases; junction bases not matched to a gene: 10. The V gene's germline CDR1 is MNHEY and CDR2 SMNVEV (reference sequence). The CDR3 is CASSSPQGGTEAFF. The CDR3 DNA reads TGTGCCAGCAGTTCACCGCAGGGGGGCACGGAAGCTTTCTTT.

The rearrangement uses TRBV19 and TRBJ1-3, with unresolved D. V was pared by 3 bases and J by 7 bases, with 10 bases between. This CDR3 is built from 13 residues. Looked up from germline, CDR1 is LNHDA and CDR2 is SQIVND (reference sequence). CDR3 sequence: CASSIESSNTIYF. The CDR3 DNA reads TGTGCCAGTAGTATTGAGAGCTCGAACACCATATATTTT.

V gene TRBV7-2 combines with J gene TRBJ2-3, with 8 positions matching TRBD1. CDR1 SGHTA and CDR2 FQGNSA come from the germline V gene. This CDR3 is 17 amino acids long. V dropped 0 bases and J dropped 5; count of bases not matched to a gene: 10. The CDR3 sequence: CASSLAGGGRGQDTQYF. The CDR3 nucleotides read TGTGCCAGCAGCTTAGCTGGAGGAGGCAGGGGGCAAGATACGCAGTATTTT.

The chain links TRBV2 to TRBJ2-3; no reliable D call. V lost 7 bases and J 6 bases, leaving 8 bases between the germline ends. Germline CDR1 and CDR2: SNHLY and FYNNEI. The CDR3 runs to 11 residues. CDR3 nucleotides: TGTGCCAGCAACTTGGGCGATACGCAGTATTTT. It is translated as CASNLGDTQYF.

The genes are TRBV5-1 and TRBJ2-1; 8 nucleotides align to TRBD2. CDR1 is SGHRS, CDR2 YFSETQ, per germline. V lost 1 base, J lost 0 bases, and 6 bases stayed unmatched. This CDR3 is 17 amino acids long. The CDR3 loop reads CASSLRLAGFSYNEQFF. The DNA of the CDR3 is TGCGCCAGCAGCTTGAGATTAGCGGGGTTCTCCTACAATGAGCAGTTCTTC.

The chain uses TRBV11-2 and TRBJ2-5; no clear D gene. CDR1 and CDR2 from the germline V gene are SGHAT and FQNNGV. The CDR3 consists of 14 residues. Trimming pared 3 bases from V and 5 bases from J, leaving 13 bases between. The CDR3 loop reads CASSFRSEEETQYF. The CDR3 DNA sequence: TGTGCCAGCAGCTTCCGTTCTGAGGAGGAGACCCAGTACTTC.

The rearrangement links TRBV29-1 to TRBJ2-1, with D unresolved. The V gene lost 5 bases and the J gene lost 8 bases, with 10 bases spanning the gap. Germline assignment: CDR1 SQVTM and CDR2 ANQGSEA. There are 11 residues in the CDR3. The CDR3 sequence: CSVPQAYEQFF. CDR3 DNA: TGCAGCGTTCCTCAGGCCTATGAGCAGTTCTTC.

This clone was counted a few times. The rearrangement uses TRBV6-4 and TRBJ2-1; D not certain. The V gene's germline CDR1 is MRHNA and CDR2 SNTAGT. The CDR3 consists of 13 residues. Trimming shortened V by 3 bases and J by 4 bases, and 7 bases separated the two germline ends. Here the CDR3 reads CASSESEYNEQFF. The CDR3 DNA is TGTGCCAGCAGTGAGTCTGAGTACAATGAGCAGTTCTTC.

The CDR3 here is CASSQEGPGTASNQPQHF. The CDR3 DNA reads as TGCGCCAGCAGCCAAGAGGGACCCGGGACAGCGAGCAATCAGCCCCAGCATTTT. The rearrangement joins TRBV4-1 to TRBJ1-5, with TRBD1 identical over 7 bases. The V gene end was trimmed by 0 bases and the J gene end by 1 base; junction bases not matched to a gene: 9. Looked up from germline, CDR1 is MGHRA and CDR2 is YSYEKL. The CDR3 spans 18 residues.

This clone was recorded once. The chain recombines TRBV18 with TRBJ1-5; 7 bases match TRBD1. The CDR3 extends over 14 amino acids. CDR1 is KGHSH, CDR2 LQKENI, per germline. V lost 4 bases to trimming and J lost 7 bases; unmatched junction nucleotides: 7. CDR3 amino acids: CASSLTGLSQPQHF. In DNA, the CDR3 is TGTGCCAGCTCACTGACAGGGTTAAGCCAGCCCCAGCATTTT.